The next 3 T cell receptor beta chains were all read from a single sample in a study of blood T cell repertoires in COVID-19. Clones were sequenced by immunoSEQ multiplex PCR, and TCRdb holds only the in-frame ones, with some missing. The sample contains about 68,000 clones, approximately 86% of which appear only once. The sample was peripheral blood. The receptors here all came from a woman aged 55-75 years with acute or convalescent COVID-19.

As DNA, the CDR3 is TGTGCCAGCAGCTCAGACAGGGTCGCTGGAAACACCATATATTTT. Its protein is CASSSDRVAGNTIYF. The chain couples TRBV7-8 to TRBJ1-3, with TRBD1 identical over 7 bases. Germline values: CDR1 SGHVS, CDR2 FQNEAQ. V gave up 4 bases and J gave up 2 bases; unmatched junction bases: 5. The length of the CDR3 is 15 residues.

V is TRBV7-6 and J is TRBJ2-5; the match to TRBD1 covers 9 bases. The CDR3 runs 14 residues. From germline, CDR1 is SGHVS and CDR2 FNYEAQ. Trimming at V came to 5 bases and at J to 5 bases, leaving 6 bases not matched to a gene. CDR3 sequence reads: CASSKLTGGETQYF. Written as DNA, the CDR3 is TGTGCCAGCAGCAAACTGACAGGGGGGGAGACCCAGTACTTC.

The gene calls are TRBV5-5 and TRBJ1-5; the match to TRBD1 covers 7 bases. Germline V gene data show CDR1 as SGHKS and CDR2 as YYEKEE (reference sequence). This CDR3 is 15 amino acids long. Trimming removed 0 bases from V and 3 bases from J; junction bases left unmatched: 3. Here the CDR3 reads CASSLAGTDNQPQHF. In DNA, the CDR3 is TGTGCCAGCAGCTTGGCCGGGACAGACAATCAGCCCCAGCATTTT.